These T cell receptor beta chains were read from a single sample in a study of T cell responses to AZD1222 COVID-19 vaccine. Only in-frame clones appear in the TCRdb table, and some are missing; sequencing was by immunoSEQ multiplex PCR. Altogether approximately 120,000 clones are present, approximately 90% being singletons, with the ten largest covering around 7%. The source was peripheral blood, collected on day 0 of AZD1222 vaccination. These receptors came from an adult in good health. CDR3s include the opening cysteine and the closing phenylalanine or tryptophan. The order of the fields is CDR3 DNA, CDR3 protein, J gene, D gene, clone size, V gene. D genes are given only for firm matches. Some rows have no size entry. The others give once, few or many, or a class for an expanded clone.

cdr3_nt: TGTGCCAGCAGCCCGGAGGTAGGGGGGGGCGCCTACGAGCAGTACTTC
cdr3_aa: CASSPEVGGGAYEQYF
j_call: TRBJ2-7
d_call: NA
clone_size: NA
v_call: TRBV3-1/TRBV3-2

cdr3_nt: TGTGCCAGCAGCTTAGCCGCTCAGGGGGCGCCAGCTAACTATGGCTACACCTTC
cdr3_aa: CASSLAAQGAPANYGYTF
j_call: TRBJ1-2
d_call: TRBD1
clone_size: NA
v_call: TRBV7-2

cdr3_nt: TGTGCCAGCAGCCCGTACGCCTCTAGCAATTTTTTT
cdr3_aa: CASSPYASSNFF
j_call: TRBJ1-4
d_call: NA
clone_size: NA
v_call: TRBV5-8

cdr3_nt: TGTGCCAGCAGCCCGTGGCAGTCGAGCTCTGGGGCCAACGTCCTGACTTTC
cdr3_aa: CASSPWQSSSGANVLTF
j_call: TRBJ2-6
d_call: NA
clone_size: NA
v_call: TRBV9

cdr3_nt: TGTGCCAGCAGTGTCGTTAGCGGGAGTACCGGGGAGCTGTTTTTT
cdr3_aa: CASSVVSGSTGELFF
j_call: TRBJ2-2
d_call: TRBD2
clone_size: NA
v_call: TRBV2

cdr3_nt: TGTGCCAGTCTCGGAACAAATAGCAATCAGCCCCAGCATTTT
cdr3_aa: CASLGTNSNQPQHF
j_call: TRBJ1-5
d_call: NA
clone_size: NA
v_call: TRBV2

cdr3_nt: TGTGCCAGCAGGGCGGACGGAACGAATGAAAAACTGTTTTTT
cdr3_aa: CASRADGTNEKLFF
j_call: TRBJ1-4
d_call: NA
clone_size: NA
v_call: TRBV2

cdr3_nt: TGTGCCAGCTCAGGTGGAGCCAATCAGCCCCAGCATTTT
cdr3_aa: CASSGGANQPQHF
j_call: TRBJ1-5
d_call: NA
clone_size: NA
v_call: TRBV18

cdr3_nt: TGTGCCAGCACTAATCGTTCCTACAATGAGCAGTTCTTC
cdr3_aa: CASTNRSYNEQFF
j_call: TRBJ2-1
d_call: NA
clone_size: NA
v_call: TRBV7-2

cdr3_nt: TGTGCCAGCAGCTTAGGCTTCTGGGGACGGGGAAGCATGAACACTGAAGCTTTCTTT
cdr3_aa: CASSLGFWGRGSMNTEAFF
j_call: TRBJ1-1
d_call: NA
clone_size: NA
v_call: TRBV11-2

cdr3_nt: TGTGCCAGCAGCCAACTTACGACGGAAGCCTACGAGCAGTACTTC
cdr3_aa: CASSQLTTEAYEQYF
j_call: TRBJ2-7
d_call: NA
clone_size: NA
v_call: TRBV3-1/TRBV3-2

cdr3_nt: TGTGCCAGTAGTATCGATCGGGGTGCTGGAAACACCATATATTTT
cdr3_aa: CASSIDRGAGNTIYF
j_call: TRBJ1-3
d_call: NA
clone_size: NA
v_call: TRBV19

cdr3_nt: TGCGCCAGCTGGGTGAACGGGGGGACCTCCTACGAGCAGTACTTC
cdr3_aa: CASWVNGGTSYEQYF
j_call: TRBJ2-7
d_call: TRBD2
clone_size: NA
v_call: TRBV10-1

cdr3_nt: TGTGCCAGCAGCGCTCCGGACGCGGGGGGCGATGAGCAGTTCTTC
cdr3_aa: CASSAPDAGGDEQFF
j_call: TRBJ2-1
d_call: TRBD2
clone_size: NA
v_call: TRBV2

cdr3_nt: TGTGCCAGCAGCCGGGATGGGGGAAGCACAGATACGCAGTATTTT
cdr3_aa: CASSRDGGSTDTQYF
j_call: TRBJ2-3
d_call: NA
clone_size: NA
v_call: TRBV11-3

cdr3_nt: TGTGCCAGTAGTGCCGGACGAGGGGGCGTTTATAATTCACCCCTCCACTTT
cdr3_aa: CASSAGRGGVYNSPLHF
j_call: TRBJ1-6
d_call: TRBD1
clone_size: NA
v_call: TRBV19

cdr3_nt: TGTGCCAGCAGAGGCGGACACCTCTATAGCAATCAGCCCCAGCATTTT
cdr3_aa: CASRGGHLYSNQPQHF
j_call: TRBJ1-5
d_call: NA
clone_size: NA
v_call: TRBV6-6

cdr3_nt: TGTGCCAGCAGCTTAGCGAGAGAGACCCAGTACTTC
cdr3_aa: CASSLARETQYF
j_call: TRBJ2-5
d_call: NA
clone_size: NA
v_call: TRBV7-9

cdr3_nt: TGTGCCAGCACCCTAGGAAGAGGAGATACGCAGTATTTT
cdr3_aa: CASTLGRGDTQYF
j_call: TRBJ2-3
d_call: NA
clone_size: NA
v_call: TRBV12-3/TRBV12-4

cdr3_nt: TGTGCCAGCTCACCTCGACAGGCCAACACTGAAGCTTTCTTT
cdr3_aa: CASSPRQANTEAFF
j_call: TRBJ1-1
d_call: NA
clone_size: NA
v_call: TRBV18

cdr3_nt: TGTGCCAGCTCACCACCGGGACTAGCGGGAGTCTACGAGCAGTACTTC
cdr3_aa: CASSPPGLAGVYEQYF
j_call: TRBJ2-7
d_call: TRBD2
clone_size: NA
v_call: TRBV18

cdr3_nt: TGTGCCAGCAGTCCGCTCCCGCGGGAGCCCTACAATGAGCAGTTCTTC
cdr3_aa: CASSPLPREPYNEQFF
j_call: TRBJ2-1
d_call: TRBD2
clone_size: once
v_call: TRBV6-2/TRBV6-3

cdr3_nt: TGTGCCAGCTCACTTGACAGTTATAGCAATCAGCCCCAGCATTTT
cdr3_aa: CASSLDSYSNQPQHF
j_call: TRBJ1-5
d_call: NA
clone_size: once
v_call: TRBV18

cdr3_nt: TGTGCCAGCAGTTTACAGGGGGTTGGCTACACCTTC
cdr3_aa: CASSLQGVGYTF
j_call: TRBJ1-2
d_call: TRBD1
clone_size: NA
v_call: TRBV2

cdr3_nt: TGTGCCAGCAGCTTCCCCGGTACGCTCGAGCAGTACTTC
cdr3_aa: CASSFPGTLEQYF
j_call: TRBJ2-7
d_call: NA
clone_size: NA
v_call: TRBV11-2

cdr3_nt: TGTGCCAGCAGCTTGGTTGGGACAGGGGGCCATGGCTACACCTTC
cdr3_aa: CASSLVGTGGHGYTF
j_call: TRBJ1-2
d_call: TRBD1
clone_size: NA
v_call: TRBV5-4

cdr3_nt: TGTGCCAGCAGCTTGGGACAGGGGGGTGGCTACACCTTC
cdr3_aa: CASSLGQGGGYTF
j_call: TRBJ1-2
d_call: TRBD1
clone_size: NA
v_call: TRBV5-6

cdr3_nt: TGTGCCTGGAGTATTCCAGAGACCCAGTACTTC
cdr3_aa: CAWSIPETQYF
j_call: TRBJ2-5
d_call: NA
clone_size: NA
v_call: TRBV30

cdr3_nt: TGTGCCAGCAGCTTACCGTTTCGGGACGACGGAAACACCATATATTTT
cdr3_aa: CASSLPFRDDGNTIYF
j_call: TRBJ1-3
d_call: NA
clone_size: NA
v_call: TRBV11-2